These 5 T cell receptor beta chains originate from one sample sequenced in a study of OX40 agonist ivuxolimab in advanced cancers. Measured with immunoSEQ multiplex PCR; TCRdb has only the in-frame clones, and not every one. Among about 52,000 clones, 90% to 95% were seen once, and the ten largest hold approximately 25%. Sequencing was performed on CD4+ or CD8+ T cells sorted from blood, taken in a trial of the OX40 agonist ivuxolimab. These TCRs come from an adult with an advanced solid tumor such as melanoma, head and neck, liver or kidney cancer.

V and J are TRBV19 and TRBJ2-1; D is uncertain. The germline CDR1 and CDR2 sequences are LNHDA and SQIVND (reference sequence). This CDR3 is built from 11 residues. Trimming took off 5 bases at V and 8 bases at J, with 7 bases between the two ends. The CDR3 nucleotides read TGTGCCAGTAGTGGGGTCTATGAGCAGTTCTTC. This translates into CASSGVYEQFF.

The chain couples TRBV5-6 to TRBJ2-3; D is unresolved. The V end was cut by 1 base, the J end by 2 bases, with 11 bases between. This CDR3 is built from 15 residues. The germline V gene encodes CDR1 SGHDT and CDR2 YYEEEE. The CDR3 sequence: CASSLWGFFTDTQYF. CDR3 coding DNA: TGTGCCAGCAGCTTGTGGGGATTTTTCACAGATACGCAGTATTTT.

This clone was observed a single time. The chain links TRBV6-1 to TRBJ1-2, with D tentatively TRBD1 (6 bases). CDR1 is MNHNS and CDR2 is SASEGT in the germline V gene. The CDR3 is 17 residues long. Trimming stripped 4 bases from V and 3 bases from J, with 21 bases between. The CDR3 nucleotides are TGTGCCAGCAGTGCCCGAGGGCAAGTAGGGGGGTACTATGGCTACACCTTC. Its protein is CASSARGQVGGYYGYTF.

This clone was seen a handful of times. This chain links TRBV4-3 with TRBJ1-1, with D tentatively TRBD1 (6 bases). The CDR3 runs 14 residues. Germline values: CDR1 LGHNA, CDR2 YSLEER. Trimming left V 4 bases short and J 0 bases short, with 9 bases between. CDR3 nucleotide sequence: TGCGCCAGCAGCCCAGGGACACTGAACACTGAAGCTTTCTTT. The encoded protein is CASSPGTLNTEAFF.

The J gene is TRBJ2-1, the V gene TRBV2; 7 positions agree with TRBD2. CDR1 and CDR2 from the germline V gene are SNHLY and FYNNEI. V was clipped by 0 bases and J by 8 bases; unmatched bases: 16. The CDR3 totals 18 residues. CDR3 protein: CASSEAAGGSFWADEQFF. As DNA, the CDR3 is TGTGCCAGCAGTGAAGCGGCCGGGGGGTCTTTTTGGGCCGATGAGCAGTTCTTC.